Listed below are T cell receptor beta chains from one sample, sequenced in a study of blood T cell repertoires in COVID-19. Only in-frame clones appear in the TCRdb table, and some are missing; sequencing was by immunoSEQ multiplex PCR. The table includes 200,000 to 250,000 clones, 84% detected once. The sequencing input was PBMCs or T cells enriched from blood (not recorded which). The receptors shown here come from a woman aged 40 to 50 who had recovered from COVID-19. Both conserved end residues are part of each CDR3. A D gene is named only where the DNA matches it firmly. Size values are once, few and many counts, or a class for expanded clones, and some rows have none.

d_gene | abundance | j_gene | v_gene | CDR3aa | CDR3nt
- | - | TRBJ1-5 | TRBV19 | CASSTTGRQPQHF | TGTGCCAGTAGTACTACAGGGCGTCAGCCCCAGCATTTT
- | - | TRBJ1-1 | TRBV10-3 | CAIRQGQSYTEAFF | TGTGCCATCAGGCAAGGACAGTCCTACACTGAAGCTTTCTTT
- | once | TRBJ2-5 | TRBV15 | CATSRTGETQYF | TGTGCCACCAGCAGGACCGGGGAGACCCAGTACTTC
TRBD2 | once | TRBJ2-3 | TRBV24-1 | CATSDPAGLAGHTDTQYF | TGTGCCACCAGTGACCCGGCCGGCCTAGCGGGGCACACAGATACGCAGTATTTT
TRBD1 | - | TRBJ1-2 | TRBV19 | CASSRSTGGYGYTF | TGTGCCAGTAGCCGTTCAACAGGGGGCTATGGCTACACCTTC
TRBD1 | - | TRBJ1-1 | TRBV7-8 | CASSYRDRGQTEAFF | TGTGCCAGCAGCTACCGGGACAGGGGGCAAACTGAAGCTTTCTTT
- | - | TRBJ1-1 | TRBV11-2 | CASSLGGTPEAFF | TGTGCCAGCAGCTTGGGAGGGACCCCTGAAGCTTTCTTT
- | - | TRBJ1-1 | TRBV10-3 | CAISEEENTEAFF | TGTGCCATCAGTGAGGAGGAGAACACTGAAGCTTTCTTT
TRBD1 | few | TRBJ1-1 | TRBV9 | CASSSDRVLTEAFF | TGTGCCAGCAGCTCGGACAGGGTTTTAACTGAAGCTTTCTTT
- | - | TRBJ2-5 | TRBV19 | CASRGSSAGFGETQYF | TGTGCCAGTAGGGGCTCTAGCGCGGGTTTTGGAGAGACCCAGTACTTC
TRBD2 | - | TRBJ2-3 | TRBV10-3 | CATLAGEGPDTQYF | TGTGCCACCTTAGCGGGAGAGGGGCCGGATACGCAGTATTTT
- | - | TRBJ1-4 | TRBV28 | CASRPQFSEKLFF | TGTGCCAGCAGACCACAGTTTTCTGAAAAACTGTTTTTT
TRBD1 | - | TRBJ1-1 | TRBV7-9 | CASSPRGAKNTEAFF | TGTGCCAGCAGCCCCAGGGGGGCCAAGAACACTGAAGCTTTCTTT
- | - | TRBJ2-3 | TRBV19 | CASSMGGSPGTDTQYF | TGTGCCAGTAGTATGGGGGGATCCCCAGGCACAGATACGCAGTATTTT
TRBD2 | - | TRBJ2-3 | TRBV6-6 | CASLRGLAGGSDTQYF | TGTGCCAGCCTCAGAGGGCTAGCGGGAGGTTCGGATACGCAGTATTTT
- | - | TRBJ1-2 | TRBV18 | CASSPQPGDGYTF | TGTGCCAGCTCACCCCAACCGGGAGATGGCTACACCTTC
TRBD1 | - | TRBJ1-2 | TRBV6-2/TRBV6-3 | CASSLSGTGGYGYTF | TGTGCCAGCAGTCTATCCGGGACAGGGGGCTATGGCTACACCTTC
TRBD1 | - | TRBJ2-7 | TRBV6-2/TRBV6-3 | CASSPARGQANYEQYF | TGTGCCAGCAGCCCTGCGCGGGGACAGGCGAACTACGAGCAGTACTTC
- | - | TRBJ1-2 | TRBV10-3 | CAISEGTNYGYTF | TGTGCCATCAGCGAAGGGACAAACTATGGCTACACCTTC
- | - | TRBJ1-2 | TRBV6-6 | CASTQGDSGGYTF | TGTGCCAGCACCCAAGGAGACAGCGGGGGCTACACCTTC
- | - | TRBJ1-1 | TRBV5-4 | CASRLPGQHTEAFF | TGTGCCAGCAGACTACCGGGACAACACACTGAAGCTTTCTTT
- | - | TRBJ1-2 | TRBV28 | CASSGTFGYTF | TGTGCCAGCAGCGGGACTTTTGGCTACACCTTC
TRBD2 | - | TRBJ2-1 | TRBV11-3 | CASSLRVRLAGGGNEQFF | TGTGCCAGCAGCTTAAGGGTCCGTCTAGCGGGAGGAGGGAATGAGCAGTTCTTC
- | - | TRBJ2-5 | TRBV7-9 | CASSYTQETQYF | TGTGCCAGCAGCTACACCCAAGAGACCCAGTACTTC
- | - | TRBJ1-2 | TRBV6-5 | CASGQGYGYTF | TGTGCCAGTGGGCAGGGTTATGGCTACACCTTC
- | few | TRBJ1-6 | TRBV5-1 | CASSLSAKGNSPLHF | TGCGCCAGCAGCTTGTCCGCGAAGGGGAATTCACCCCTCCACTTT
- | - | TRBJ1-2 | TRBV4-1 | CASSPPGGANYGYTF | TGCGCCAGCAGCCCCCCCGGGGGAGCTAACTATGGCTACACCTTC
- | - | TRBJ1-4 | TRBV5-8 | CASNPGEKLFF | TGTGCCAGCAACCCCGGTGAAAAACTGTTTTTT
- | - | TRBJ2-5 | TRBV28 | CASSGPSRSLQETQYF | TGTGCCAGCAGTGGGCCCAGCAGGTCCCTCCAAGAGACCCAGTACTTC
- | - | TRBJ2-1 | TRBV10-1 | CASSENSGLINEQFF | TGCGCCAGCAGTGAGAACTCAGGGTTGATCAATGAGCAGTTCTTC
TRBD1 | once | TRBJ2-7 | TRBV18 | CASSPPGQGVYEQYF | TGTGCCAGCTCACCTCCGGGACAGGGTGTTTACGAGCAGTACTTC
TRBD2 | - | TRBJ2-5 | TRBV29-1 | CSVDGLAGGGEYQETQYF | TGCAGCGTTGACGGACTAGCGGGAGGCGGGGAGTACCAAGAGACCCAGTACTTC
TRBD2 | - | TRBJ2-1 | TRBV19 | CASSTSGRRTDEQFF | TGTGCCAGCTCCACTAGCGGGAGGCGTACCGATGAGCAGTTCTTC
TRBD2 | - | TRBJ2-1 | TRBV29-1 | CSVATSAYNEQFF | TGCAGCGTTGCCACTAGCGCGTACAATGAGCAGTTCTTC
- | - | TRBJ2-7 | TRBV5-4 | CASSSRGAGYEQYF | TGTGCCAGCAGCTCCCGGGGAGCGGGCTACGAGCAGTACTTC
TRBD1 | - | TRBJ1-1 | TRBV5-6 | CASSGTGVTEAFF | TGTGCCAGCAGCGGAACAGGGGTCACTGAAGCTTTCTTT
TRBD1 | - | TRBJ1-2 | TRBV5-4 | CASRVGQGASYTF | TGTGCCAGCAGAGTGGGACAGGGGGCGAGCTACACCTTC
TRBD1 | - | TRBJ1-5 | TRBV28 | CARSDGQGGQPQHF | TGTGCCAGGAGCGACGGACAGGGCGGTCAGCCCCAGCATTTT
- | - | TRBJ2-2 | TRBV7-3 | CASSSQGVTGELFF | TGTGCCAGCAGCTCACAGGGCGTCACCGGGGAGCTGTTTTTT
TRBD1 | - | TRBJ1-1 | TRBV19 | CASSIGPTGTGNTEAFF | TGTGCCAGTAGTATCGGGCCCACCGGGACAGGGAACACTGAAGCTTTCTTT
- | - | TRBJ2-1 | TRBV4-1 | CASSQVIGTSYNEQFF | TGCGCCAGCAGCCAAGTAATCGGTACTTCCTACAATGAGCAGTTCTTC
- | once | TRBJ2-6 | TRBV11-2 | CASSLPRGGARGANVLTF | TGTGCCAGCAGCCTCCCCCGTGGGGGCGCAAGAGGGGCCAACGTCCTGACTTTC
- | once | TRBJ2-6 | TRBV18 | CASSPGKGRANVLTF | TGTGCCAGCTCACCAGGAAAGGGGAGGGCCAACGTCCTGACTTTC
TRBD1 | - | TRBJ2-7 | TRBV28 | CASSLGAGGSYEQYF | TGTGCCAGCAGTTTAGGGGCAGGGGGCTCGTACGAGCAGTACTTC
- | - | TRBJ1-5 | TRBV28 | CASSASGQGGYQPQHF | TGTGCCAGCAGCGCGAGCGGGCAGGGAGGTTATCAGCCCCAGCATTTT
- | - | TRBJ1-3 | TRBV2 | CASSEQGRGYSGNTIYF | TGTGCCAGCAGTGAACAAGGCAGGGGTTACTCTGGAAACACCATATATTTT